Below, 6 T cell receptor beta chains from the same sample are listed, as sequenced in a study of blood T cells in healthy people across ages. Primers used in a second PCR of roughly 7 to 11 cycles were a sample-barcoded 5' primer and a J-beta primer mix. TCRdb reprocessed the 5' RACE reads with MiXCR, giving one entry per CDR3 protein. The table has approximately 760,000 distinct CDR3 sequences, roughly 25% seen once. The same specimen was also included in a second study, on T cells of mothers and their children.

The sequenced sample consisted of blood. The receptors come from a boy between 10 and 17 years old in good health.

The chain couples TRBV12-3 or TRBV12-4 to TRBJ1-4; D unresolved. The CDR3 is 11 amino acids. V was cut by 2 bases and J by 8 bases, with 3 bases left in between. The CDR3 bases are TGTGCCAGCAGTTTAAAGGAAAAACTGTTTTTT. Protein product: CASSLKEKLFF.

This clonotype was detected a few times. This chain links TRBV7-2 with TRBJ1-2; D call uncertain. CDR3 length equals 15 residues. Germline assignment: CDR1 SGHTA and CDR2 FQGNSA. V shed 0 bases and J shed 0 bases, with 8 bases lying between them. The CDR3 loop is CASSLARVTNYGYTF. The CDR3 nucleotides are TGTGCCAGCAGCTTAGCCCGGGTTACTAACTATGGCTACACCTTC.

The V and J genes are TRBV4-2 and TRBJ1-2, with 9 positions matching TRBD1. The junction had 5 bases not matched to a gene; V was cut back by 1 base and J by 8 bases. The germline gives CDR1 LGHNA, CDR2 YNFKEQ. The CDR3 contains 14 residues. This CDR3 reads CASSQGRQGGGYTF. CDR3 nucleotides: TGTGCCAGCAGCCAAGGAAGACAGGGGGGGGGCTACACCTTC.

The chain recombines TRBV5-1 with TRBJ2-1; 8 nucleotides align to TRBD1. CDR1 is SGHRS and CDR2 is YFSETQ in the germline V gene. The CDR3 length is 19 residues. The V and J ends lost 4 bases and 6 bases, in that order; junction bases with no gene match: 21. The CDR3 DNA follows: TGCGCCAGCAGCCCGAGCGACAGGACAGGGTTCTGGTACGGCAATGAGCAGTTCTTC. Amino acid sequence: CASSPSDRTGFWYGNEQFF.

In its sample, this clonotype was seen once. CDR3 bases: TGTGCCAGCAGCCAGGACCCCGGTCTTAAAAAACTGTTTTTT. It encodes CASSQDPGLKKLFF. V is TRBV3-1 and J is TRBJ1-4; D not certain. V was cut by 3 bases and J by 9 bases, with 14 bases left in between. The germline V gene encodes CDR1 LGHDT and CDR2 YNNKEL (reference sequence). This CDR3 is built from 14 residues.

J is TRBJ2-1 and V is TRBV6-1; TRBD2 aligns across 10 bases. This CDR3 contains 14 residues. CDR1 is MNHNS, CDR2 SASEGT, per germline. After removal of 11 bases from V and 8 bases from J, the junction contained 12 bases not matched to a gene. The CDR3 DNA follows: TGTGCCGGTTCCTTAGCGGGAGGTTACGATGAGCAGTTCTTC. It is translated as CAGSLAGGYDEQFF.